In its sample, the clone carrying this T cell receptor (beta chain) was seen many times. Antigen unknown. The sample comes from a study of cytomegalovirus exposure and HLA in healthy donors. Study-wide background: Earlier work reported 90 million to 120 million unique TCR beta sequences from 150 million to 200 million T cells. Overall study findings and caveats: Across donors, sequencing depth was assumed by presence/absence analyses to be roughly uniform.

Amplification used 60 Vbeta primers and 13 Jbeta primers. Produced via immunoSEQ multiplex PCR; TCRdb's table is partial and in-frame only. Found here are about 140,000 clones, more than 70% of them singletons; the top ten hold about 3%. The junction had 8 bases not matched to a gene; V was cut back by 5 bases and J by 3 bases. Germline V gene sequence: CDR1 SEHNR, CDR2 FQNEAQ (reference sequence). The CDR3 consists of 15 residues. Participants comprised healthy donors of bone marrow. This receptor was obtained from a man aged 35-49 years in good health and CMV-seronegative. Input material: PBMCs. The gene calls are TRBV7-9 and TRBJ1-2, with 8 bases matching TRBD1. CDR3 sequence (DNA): TGTGCCAGCAGCCAGAGTGGACAGGGCGACTATGGCTACACCTTC. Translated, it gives CASSQSGQGDYGYTF.